This T cell receptor (beta chain) derives from a study of cytomegalovirus exposure and HLA in healthy donors. Study-level points and caveats: It was shown in a later analysis that HLA-associated TCR beta chains were more clonally expanded than other, equally common chains.

The PCR contained 60 Vbeta and 13 Jbeta primers. Only in-frame clones appear in the TCRdb table, and some are missing; sequencing was by immunoSEQ multiplex PCR. Here the sample spans 65,000 or so clones, approximately 80% being singletons. The donors comprised healthy bone marrow donors. To note about this clone: The antigen remains unidentified.

V gave up 5 bases and J gave up 6 bases; unmatched junction bases: 9. The CDR3 has 16 amino acids. Germline values: CDR1 LNHDA, CDR2 SQIVND (reference sequence). Sequenced input: PBMCs. The chain couples TRBV19 to TRBJ2-2; 10 positions match TRBD1. This TCR came from a middle-aged woman in good health and CMV-seropositive. CDR3 residues: CASSVSDRGKSGELFF. The CDR3 region has the DNA TGTGCCAGTAGTGTCTCGGACAGGGGGAAATCCGGGGAGCTGTTTTTT.